Following are 3 T cell receptor beta chains from one sample sequenced in a study of cytomegalovirus exposure and HLA in healthy donors. PCR employed 60 Vbeta and 13 Jbeta primers. TCRdb keeps only in-frame clones here, not all; method: immunoSEQ multiplex PCR. The table shows about 130,000 clones, with around 81% occurring only once. The sequenced sample consisted of PBMCs. These TCRs come from a female donor in good health and CMV-seronegative.

The chain couples TRBV27 to TRBJ2-7; possibly TRBD2 for D (5 bases). Germline CDR1 and CDR2: MNHEY and SMNVEV (reference sequence). V lost 5 bases to trimming and J lost 0 bases, with 17 bases between them. There are 16 residues in the CDR3. This CDR3 reads CASSPEFGGRSYEQYF. In nucleotides, the CDR3 is TGTGCCAGCAGTCCCGAGTTTGGCGGGCGCTCCTACGAGCAGTACTTC.

In its sample, this clone was seen once. The chain carries TRBV21-1 and TRBJ2-7; the listed D gene, TRBD2, was not tested against the DNA. TRBV21-1 is shown as a pseudogene. This CDR3 has 12 residues. The CDR3: CASRVIGNEQYF. DNA of the CDR3: TGTGCCAGCAGGGTGATCGGGAACGAGCAGTACTTC.

The genes are TRBV5-1 and TRBJ1-2; tentatively, D is TRBD1 (5 bases). This CDR3 is 13 amino acids long. Germline values: CDR1 SGHRS, CDR2 YFSETQ. Trimming shortened V by 0 bases and J by 4 bases, and 7 bases separated the two germline ends. CDR3 in amino acids: CASSLETVYGYTF. The CDR3 region has the DNA TGCGCCAGCAGCTTGGAGACAGTCTATGGCTACACCTTC.